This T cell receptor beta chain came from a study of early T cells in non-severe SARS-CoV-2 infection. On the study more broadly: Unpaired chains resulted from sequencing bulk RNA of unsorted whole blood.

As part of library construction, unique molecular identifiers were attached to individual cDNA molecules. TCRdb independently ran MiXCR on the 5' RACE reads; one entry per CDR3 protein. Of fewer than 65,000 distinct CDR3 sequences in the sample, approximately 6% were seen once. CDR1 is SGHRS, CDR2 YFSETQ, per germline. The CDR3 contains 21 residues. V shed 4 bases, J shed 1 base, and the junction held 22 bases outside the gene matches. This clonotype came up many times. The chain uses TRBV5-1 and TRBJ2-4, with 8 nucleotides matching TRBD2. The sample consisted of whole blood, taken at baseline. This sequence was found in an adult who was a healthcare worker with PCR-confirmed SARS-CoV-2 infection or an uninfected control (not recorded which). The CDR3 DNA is TGCGCCAGCAGCCTGGGTGTGGGAAGCGGGAGTGTTTCCCCGGCCAAAAACATTCAGTACTTC. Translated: CASSLGVGSGSVSPAKNIQYF. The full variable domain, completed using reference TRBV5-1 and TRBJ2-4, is KAGVTQTPRYLIKTRGQQVTLSCSPISGHRSVSWYQQTPGQGLQFLFEYFSETQRNKGNFPGRFSGRQFSNSRSEMNVSTLELGDSALYLCASSLGVGSGSVSPAKNIQYFGAGTRLSVL.